The 16 T cell receptor beta chains below come from one sample, sequenced in a study of radiotherapy plus CTLA-4 blockade in lung cancer. Clones were read by immunoSEQ multiplex PCR, and TCRdb kept only the in-frame ones, dropping some. The repertoire holds under 45,000 clones, with nearly 80% as singletons. The source material was peripheral blood, sampled from a patient treated with radiotherapy plus ipilimumab. The receptors stem from a human donor with non-small cell lung cancer that progressed on radiotherapy plus ipilimumab.

V and J are TRBV5-1 and TRBJ2-3; 8 bases match TRBD2. This CDR3 is built from 15 residues. Germline V gene lookup returns CDR1 SGHRS and CDR2 YFSETQ. The V and J ends lost 2 bases and 2 bases, in that order; junction bases with no gene match: 4. CDR3 in DNA: TGCGCCAGCAGCTTTACAGCGGGGGCCACAGATACGCAGTATTTT. It specifies CASSFTAGATDTQYF.

The chain uses TRBV9 and TRBJ2-7, with D maybe TRBD1 (6 bases). CDR3 length equals 15 residues. Germline-derived CDR1 and CDR2 are SGDLS and YYNGEE. Trimming took 0 bases from V and 2 from J, leaving 12 bases between them. CDR3 protein: CASSVGTATPYEQYF. The DNA for the CDR3 is TGTGCCAGCAGCGTAGGGACAGCCACACCCTACGAGCAGTACTTC. Based on the CDR3 plus reference TRBV9 and TRBJ2-7, the full variable domain is DSGVTQTPKHLITATGQRVTLRCSPRSGDLSVYWYQQSLDQGLQFLIQYYNGEERAKGNILERFSAQQFPDLHSELNLSSLELGDSALYFCASSVGTATPYEQYFGPGTRLTVT.

This chain joins TRBV5-1 and TRBJ2-5, with TRBD2 matching 9 bases. The CDR3 spans 16 residues. CDR1 SGHRS and CDR2 YFSETQ come from the germline V gene. J lost 0 bases, V lost 2 bases, and 5 bases had no gene match. CDR3 in amino acids: CASSFRPSGDQETQYF. The CDR3 DNA follows: TGCGCCAGCAGCTTTAGGCCTAGCGGGGACCAAGAGACCCAGTACTTC.

CDR3 nucleotide sequence: TGTGCCAGCAGCTTAGGGGGCGGGGGTAGCACAGATACGCAGTATTTT. It encodes CASSLGGGGSTDTQYF. This chain joins TRBV7-2 and TRBJ2-3; 7 bases agree with TRBD2. There are 16 residues in the CDR3. From germline, CDR1 is SGHTA and CDR2 FQGNSA. V lost 1 base and J lost 0; bases outside the gene matches: 4.

V usage is TRBV5-1 and J usage is TRBJ2-3; 10 nucleotides match TRBD2. Trimming at V came to 0 bases and at J to 1 base, leaving 2 bases not matched to a gene. This CDR3 spans 16 amino acids. CDR1 and CDR2 (germline): SGHRS, YFSETQ. In DNA form, the CDR3 reads TGCGCCAGCAGCTTGGGACTAGCGGGTCGCACAGATACGCAGTATTTT. Its translation is CASSLGLAGRTDTQYF.

V and J are TRBV11-2 and TRBJ2-4; D perhaps matches TRBD2 (7 bases). Germline CDR1 and CDR2: SGHAT and FQNNGV. V gave up 5 bases and J gave up 6 bases, with 20 bases separating them. This CDR3 comprises 16 residues. This CDR3 reads CASSPEGWGGRNIQYF. The DNA for the CDR3 is TGTGCCAGCAGCCCCGAGGGCTGGGGGGGCCGAAACATTCAGTACTTC.

This clone appeared once. The chain uses TRBV6-5 and TRBJ1-5, with D unresolved. The germline CDR1 and CDR2 sequences are MNHEY and SVGAGI. Trimming removed 6 bases from V and 4 bases from J, with 10 bases in between. This CDR3 has 13 amino acids. CDR3 DNA: TGTGCCAGCAGCCTCGACAAGAATCAGCCCCAGCATTTT. Residues: CASSLDKNQPQHF.

This clone has more than one count but fewer than ten. This rearrangement joins TRBV2 to TRBJ2-7, with D maybe TRBD2 (5 bases). The germline CDR1 and CDR2 sequences are SNHLY and FYNNEI. The V and J ends lost 4 bases and 3 bases respectively, with 16 bases between them. There are 15 residues in the CDR3. The CDR3 nucleotides read TGTGCCAGCAGTGTCTCGACTACCCCGGTCTACGAGCAGTACTTC. Encoded protein: CASSVSTTPVYEQYF.

V usage is TRBV2 and J usage is TRBJ2-5; 12 bases are shared with TRBD2. Germline assignment: CDR1 SNHLY and CDR2 FYNNEI. CDR3 length equals 20 residues. Trimming cost V 1 base and J 1 base; bases outside gene matches: 13. For the CDR3, the DNA is TGTGCCAGCAGTGAAGAGGGCAATCTACTAGCGGGGGGATCCCAAGAGACCCAGTACTTC. Protein: CASSEEGNLLAGGSQETQYF.

This chain connects TRBV19 to TRBJ1-5, with a weak D call TRBD1 (6 bases). The CDR3 length is 16 residues. Trimming left V 10 bases short and J 6 bases short, with 25 bases between. The V gene's germline CDR1 is LNHDA and CDR2 SQIVND (reference sequence). The CDR3 loop reads CATGRGRLGEGQPQHF. Written as DNA, the CDR3 is TGTGCCACAGGCCGGGGGCGTCTGGGGGAGGGTCAGCCCCAGCATTTT. Using reference TRBV19 and TRBJ1-5 for the parts outside the CDR3, the full variable domain is DGGITQSPKYLFRKEGQNVTLSCEQNLNHDAMYWYRQDPGQGLRLIYYSQIVNDFQKGDIAEGYSVSREKKESFPLTVTSAQKNPTAFYLCATGRGRLGEGQPQHFGDGTRLSIL.

This rearrangement joins TRBV6-5 to TRBJ2-2; 11 positions agree with TRBD1. CDR3 length: 15 amino acids. Germline CDR1 MNHEY, CDR2 SVGAGI. V was pared by 6 bases and J by 5 bases, with 5 bases of the junction left unmatched. The DNA of the CDR3 is TGTGCCAGCAGCCGGGGGACAGGGGGAACCGGGGAGCTGTTTTTT. Translating it yields CASSRGTGGTGELFF.

This clone was recorded a few times. The chain has TRBV29-1 and TRBJ2-1, with 7 bases fitting TRBD1. This CDR3 has 13 amino acids. Germline V CDR1 and CDR2: SQVTM, ANQGSEA. V lost 7 bases to trimming and J lost 4 bases; unmatched junction nucleotides: 7. The CDR3 DNA reads TGCAGCGCTGAGGGACAGACATACAATGAGCAGTTCTTC. Translating it yields CSAEGQTYNEQFF.

The V and J genes are TRBV7-9 and TRBJ1-1, with 9 bases lining up with TRBD1. Germline V gene lookup returns CDR1 SEHNR and CDR2 FQNEAQ (reference sequence). The V and J ends lost 2 bases and 7 bases, in that order; junction bases with no gene match: 5. The CDR3 covers 14 residues. The CDR3 is CASSLTGTGLEAFF. The CDR3 nucleotides read TGTGCCAGCAGCTTAACCGGGACAGGGCTTGAAGCTTTCTTT.

The rearrangement joins TRBV23-1 to TRBJ2-3; 7 bases are shared with TRBD2. TRBV23-1 is known as an ORF, though its function is uncertain. The CDR3 has 17 residues. The V segment lost 2 bases and the J segment 3 bases; nucleotides outside the gene matches: 11. CDR3 residues: CASSQPLALADTDTQYF. The CDR3 DNA is TGCGCCAGCAGTCAACCTCTCGCCCTAGCGGATACAGATACGCAGTATTTT.

The V gene is TRBV9, the J gene TRBJ2-7, with TRBD1 matching 9 bases. Per the germline V gene, CDR1 is SGDLS and CDR2 is YYNGEE. CDR3 size: 14 residues. The V segment lost 3 bases and the J segment 3 bases; nucleotides outside the gene matches: 4. CDR3 residues: CASSAGQGNYEQYF. In DNA, the CDR3 is TGTGCCAGCAGCGCGGGACAGGGTAACTACGAGCAGTACTTC. The full variable domain, completed using reference TRBV9 and TRBJ2-7, is DSGVTQTPKHLITATGQRVTLRCSPRSGDLSVYWYQQSLDQGLQFLIQYYNGEERAKGNILERFSAQQFPDLHSELNLSSLELGDSALYFCASSAGQGNYEQYFGPGTRLTVT.

The chain has TRBV4-1 and TRBJ1-2; D is possibly TRBD1 (6 bases). Trimming removed 0 bases at V and 5 bases at J, with 7 bases between. The CDR3 has 13 amino acids. Germline CDR1 is MGHRA and CDR2 is YSYEKL. The CDR3 nucleotides are TGCGCCAGCAGCCAAGAGGGGGCTTATGGCTACACCTTC. Translation gives CASSQEGAYGYTF.